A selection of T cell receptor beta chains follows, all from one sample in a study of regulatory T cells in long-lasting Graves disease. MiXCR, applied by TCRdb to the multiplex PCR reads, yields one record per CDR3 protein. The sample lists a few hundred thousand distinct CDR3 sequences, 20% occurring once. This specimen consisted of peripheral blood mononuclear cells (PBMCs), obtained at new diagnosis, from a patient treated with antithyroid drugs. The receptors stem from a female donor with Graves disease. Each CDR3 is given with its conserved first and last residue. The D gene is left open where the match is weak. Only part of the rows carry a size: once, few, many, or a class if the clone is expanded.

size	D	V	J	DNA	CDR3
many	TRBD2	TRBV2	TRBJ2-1	TGTGCCAGCAGTGAGCGGGAGGGCTACAATGAGCAGTTCTTC	CASSEREGYNEQFF
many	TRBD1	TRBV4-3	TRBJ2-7	TGCGCCAGCAGCCTCGGGACAGGGGGCTCCTACGAGCAGTACTTC	CASSLGTGGSYEQYF
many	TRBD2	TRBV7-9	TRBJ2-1	TGTGCCAGCAGCTCAGGGACTAGCGGGACCTACAATGAGCAGTTCTTC	CASSSGTSGTYNEQFF
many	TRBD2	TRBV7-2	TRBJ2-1	TGTGCCAGCAGCTTAAACCCCCCCTTGCGGGGGGGCGTTTACAATGAGCAGTTCTTC	CASSLNPPLRGGVYNEQFF
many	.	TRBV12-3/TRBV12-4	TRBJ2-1	TGTGCCAGCCAGGGTCAGTACAATGAGCAGTTCTTC	CASQGQYNEQFF
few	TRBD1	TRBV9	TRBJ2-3	TGTGCCAGCAGTCGTAGAGGGACGGACAGGGGATCGACAGATACGCAGTATTTT	CASSRRGTDRGSTDTQYF
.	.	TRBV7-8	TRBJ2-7	TGTGCCAGCAGCTTAACGGGGACACGATACGAGCAGTACTTC	CASSLTGTRYEQYF
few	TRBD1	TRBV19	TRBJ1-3	TGTGCCAGTAGTACGACAGGGAAAATCTCTGGAAACACCATATATTTT	CASSTTGKISGNTIYF
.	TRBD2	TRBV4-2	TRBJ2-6	TGTGCCAGCAGCCACCAAGAGGCTTCGTGGGGGGGAACTGGGGCCAACGTCCTGACTTTC	CASSHQEASWGGTGANVLTF
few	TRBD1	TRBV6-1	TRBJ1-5	TGTGCCAGCCTTTCGGGATCACAGGGGAGAAATCAGCCCCAGCATTTT	CASLSGSQGRNQPQHF
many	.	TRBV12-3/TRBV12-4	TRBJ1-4	TGTGCCAGCAGCCCAGCTTTAACTAATGAAAAACTGTTTTTT	CASSPALTNEKLFF
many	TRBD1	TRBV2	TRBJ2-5	TGTGCCAGCAGTAGGGACAGGGCGGAAGAGACCCAGTACTTC	CASSRDRAEETQYF
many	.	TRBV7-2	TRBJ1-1	TGTGCCAGCAGCACCGGGACTGGGGCCCCTGAAGCTTTCTTT	CASSTGTGAPEAFF
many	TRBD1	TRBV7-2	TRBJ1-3	TGTGCCAGCAGTTTACAGGGGGCGCCTGGAAACACCATATATTTT	CASSLQGAPGNTIYF
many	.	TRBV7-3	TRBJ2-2	TGTGCCAGCAGCTTGGGAACCGGGGAGCTGTTTTTT	CASSLGTGELFF
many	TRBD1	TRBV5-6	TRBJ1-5	TGTGCCAGCAGCTCGGGACAGGGACTTCAGCCCCAGCATTTT	CASSSGQGLQPQHF
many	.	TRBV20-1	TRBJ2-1	TGCAGTGCTAGAGATCTAGAGGGATACAATGAGCAGTTCTTC	CSARDLEGYNEQFF
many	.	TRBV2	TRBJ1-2	TGTGCCAGCAATCCCGGGAGTGTGAATGGCTACACCTTC	CASNPGSVNGYTF
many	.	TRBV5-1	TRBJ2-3	TGCGCCAGCAGCATCCCATTTGTGGACGATACGCAGTATTTT	CASSIPFVDDTQYF
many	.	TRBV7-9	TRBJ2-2	TGTGCCAGCAGGCCCTCCAGAACGGGGACCGGGGAGCTGTTTTTT	CASRPSRTGTGELFF
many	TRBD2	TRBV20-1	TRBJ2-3	TGCAGTGCTAGAGATCTGGGACTAGCGGGGGGGCCGGTTGCAGATACGCAGTATTTT	CSARDLGLAGGPVADTQYF
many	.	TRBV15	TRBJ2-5	TGTGCCACCAGCAGAGGGGGCAGCCAAGAGACCCAGTACTTC	CATSRGGSQETQYF
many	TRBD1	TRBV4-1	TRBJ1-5	TGTGCCAGCAGCGCCCGGACAGGGGGCAGCAATCAGCCCCAGCATTTT	CASSARTGGSNQPQHF
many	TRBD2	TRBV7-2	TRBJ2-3	TGTGCCAGCAGCTTAACGGGGGCGGGGGGCGGATGGAATACGCAGTATTTT	CASSLTGAGGGWNTQYF
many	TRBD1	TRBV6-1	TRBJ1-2	TGTGCCAGCAGTAGAAGGGACAGGGTAGTTTTAGACGGCTACACCTTC	CASSRRDRVVLDGYTF
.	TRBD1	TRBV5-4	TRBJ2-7	TGTGCCAGCAGCTCAGGACCCGGGACAGGGGGGGAGCAGTACTTC	CASSSGPGTGGEQYF
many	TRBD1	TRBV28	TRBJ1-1	TGTGCCAGCAGGACCCCGGGACAGGGGCCGAACACTGAAGCTTTCTTT	CASRTPGQGPNTEAFF
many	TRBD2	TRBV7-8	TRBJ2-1	TGTGCCAGCAGCTTAAGCGGGGTGAATGAGCAGTTCTTC	CASSLSGVNEQFF
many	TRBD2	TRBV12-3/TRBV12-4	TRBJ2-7	TGTGCCAGCCTCGGACTAGCGGAAGGATACGAGCAGTACTTC	CASLGLAEGYEQYF
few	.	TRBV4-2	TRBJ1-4	TGTGCCAGCAGCCAAGCCGGGGGGCCTAATGAAAAACTGTTTTTT	CASSQAGGPNEKLFF
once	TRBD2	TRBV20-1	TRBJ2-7	TGCAGTGCAAGGACTAGCGGGGGGCTTACTGGGCAGTACTTC	CSARTSGGLTGQYF